The present TCR beta chain was sequenced within a study of radiation and T cells in renal cell carcinoma. In the study overall: Nephrectomy followed 15 Gy stereotactic body radiation by 4 weeks. Overall study results and limits: In blood, top tumor clones expanded by 2 weeks, shrinking by 4.

The CDR3 runs to 15 residues. Germline V lookup: CDR1 LGHNA, CDR2 YNFKEQ. V was trimmed by 1 base and J by 6 bases, leaving 14 bases between them. About this clone itself: What it binds is not known.

Sequenced by immunoSEQ multiplex PCR; TCRdb stores in-frame clones only, minus some. The sample records approximately 100,000 clones, about 88% being singletons. As for time point: baseline pretreatment blood. The treatment here: 15 Gy SBRT to primary tumor, nephrectomy 4 weeks later. This receptor was identified in a man aged 45-65 years with renal cell carcinoma. The sample was blood, taken from a patient whose treatment included radiotherapy and nephrectomy. J is TRBJ2-3 and V is TRBV4-2; no reliable D call. DNA of the CDR3: TGTGCCAGCAGCCAAGGGGATGTCTCCGGGGATACGCAGTATTTT. Translated: CASSQGDVSGDTQYF.